The next 25 T cell receptor beta chains were all read from a single sample in a study of blood T cell repertoires in COVID-19. Here immunoSEQ multiplex PCR was the method, and the copy in TCRdb shows in-frame clones only, minus some. The sample has 200,000 to 250,000 clones; about nine tenths are singletons. Material for sequencing was PBMCs or T cells enriched from blood (not recorded which). These receptors were obtained from a woman between 18 and 30 years old who had recovered from COVID-19.

This chain links TRBV19 with TRBJ1-1; D is possibly TRBD1 (6 bases). V gave up 9 bases and J gave up 4 bases, with 21 bases separating them. This CDR3 is built from 15 residues. Germline values: CDR1 LNHDA, CDR2 SQIVND (reference sequence). The CDR3 nucleotides read TGTGCCAGCCGTCTAGCCGGGGGGGCGAGCACTGAAGCTTTCTTT. It specifies CASRLAGGASTEAFF.

The chain is built from TRBV5-1 and TRBJ2-5; possibly TRBD1 for D (6 bases). The V end was cut by 4 bases, the J end by 4 bases, with 14 bases between. Germline values: CDR1 SGHRS, CDR2 YFSETQ. The CDR3 loop spans 14 amino acids. Written as DNA, the CDR3 is TGCGCCAGCAGCCGAAACAGGGAGCGAGAGACCCAGTACTTC. It translates to CASSRNRERETQYF.

CDR3 in DNA: TGTGCCAGCAGGAGATTCGGTACGCAGTATTTT. Translation gives CASRRFGTQYF. The chain uses TRBV2 and TRBJ2-3; D call uncertain. This CDR3 is built from 11 residues. V was trimmed by 6 bases and J by 8 bases, leaving 9 bases between them. Germline values: CDR1 SNHLY, CDR2 FYNNEI.

The genes are TRBV19 and TRBJ1-5; D uncertain. V lost 7 bases, J lost 5 bases, and 9 bases lay in between. From germline, CDR1 is LNHDA and CDR2 SQIVND (reference sequence). This CDR3 region has 12 residues. This CDR3 reads CASTSGDQPQHF. The CDR3 DNA reads as TGTGCCAGTACCTCCGGAGATCAGCCCCAGCATTTT.

As DNA, the CDR3 is TGTGCCAGCAGCTCCCCGGACAGGGCCAACGTCCTGACTTTC. This codes for CASSSPDRANVLTF. The chain employs TRBV5-4 and TRBJ2-6; D is perhaps TRBD1 (5 bases). This CDR3 has 14 amino acids. Deletions cut 3 bases from V and 5 bases from J, with 9 bases between. Germline CDR1 and CDR2: SGHNT and YYREEE (reference sequence). The entire variable domain, with the rest obtained from reference TRBV5-4 and TRBJ2-6, is as follows: ETGVTQSPTHLIKTRGQQVTLRCSSQSGHNTVSWYQQALGQGPQFIFQYYREEENGRGNFPPRFSGLQFPNYSSELNVNALELDDSALYLCASSSPDRANVLTFGAGSRLTVL.

CDR3 loop: CASSRSGGTTDTQYF. The CDR3 DNA reads as TGTGCCAGCAGCCGAAGCGGGGGGACCACAGATACGCAGTATTTT. V is TRBV3-1 (or the pseudogene TRBV3-2) and J is TRBJ2-3; 9 bases line up with TRBD2. V was clipped by 4 bases and J by 2 bases; unmatched bases: 4. The CDR3 runs 15 residues. Germline loops: CDR1 LGHDT, CDR2 YNNKEL (reference sequence).

This chain joins TRBV7-9 and TRBJ1-4; 8 bases fit TRBD1. This CDR3 contains 12 residues. Germline V gives CDR1 SEHNR, CDR2 FQNEAQ (reference sequence). V lost 5 bases, J lost 10 bases, and 3 bases stayed unmatched. The CDR3 here is CASSPTGGKLFF. The DNA of the CDR3 is TGTGCCAGCAGCCCTACAGGGGGAAAACTGTTTTTT.

V and J are TRBV5-1 and TRBJ1-2, with a possible D match to TRBD1 (6 bases). Trimming left V 6 bases short and J 0 bases short, with 12 bases between. This CDR3 region has 14 residues. Germline loops: CDR1 SGHRS, CDR2 YFSETQ. CDR3 amino acids: CASTYGGTNYGYTF. The CDR3 coding sequence is TGCGCCAGCACCTATGGGGGCACTAACTATGGCTACACCTTC.

The chain links TRBV9 to TRBJ1-1; perhaps TRBD1 as D (6 bases). V was pared by 4 bases and J by 1 base, with 11 bases between. This CDR3 is built from 14 residues. CDR1 is SGDLS, CDR2 YYNGEE, per germline. The CDR3 reads CASSPRGQNTEAFF. The CDR3 region has the DNA TGTGCCAGCAGCCCCCGGGGACAGAACACTGAAGCTTTCTTT.

Details on this clone: One end of the junction fails to match germline, which may point to a read error. The CDR3 region is CATSRDEAGGTFF. The CDR3 DNA is TGTGCCACCAGCAGAGATGAGGCGGGGGGGACCTTTTTT. This sequence joins TRBV15 and TRBJ2-3; 9 bases fit TRBD2. The CDR3 is 13 amino acids. Germline V gene data show CDR1 as LNHNV and CDR2 as YYDKDF (reference sequence).

The V gene is TRBV4-2, the J gene TRBJ1-6; TRBD1 agrees at 7 bases. Germline CDR1 LGHNA, CDR2 YNFKEQ. The trim removed 4 bases at V and 4 bases at J, leaving 7 bases unmatched. The CDR3 length is 16 residues. The CDR3 DNA is TGTGCCAGCAGCCGGGGGACAGAATATTATAATTCACCCCTCCACTTT. Translation gives CASSRGTEYYNSPLHF.

V gene TRBV11-3 combines with J gene TRBJ1-1; D gene unclear. Trimming cost V 2 bases and J 5 bases, with 6 bases left between them. Germline lookup yields CDR1 SGHNT and CDR2 YENEEA. This CDR3 is built from 12 residues. The CDR3 protein is CASSLLSTEAFF. The DNA for the CDR3 is TGTGCCAGCAGCTTATTGTCAACTGAAGCTTTCTTT.

The chain has TRBV10-3 and TRBJ2-7; 9 positions match TRBD2. The ends lost 3 bases at V and 6 bases at J; junction bases unmatched: 6. CDR3 length: 14 amino acids. Per the germline V gene, CDR1 is ENHRY and CDR2 is SYGVKD. In nucleotides, the CDR3 is TGTGCCATCAGTGAAAGGACTAGCGCGTCCGAGCAGTACTTC. Translated, it gives CAISERTSASEQYF.

The chain is built from TRBV20-1 and TRBJ1-2; D call uncertain. Germline V gene lookup returns CDR1 DFQATT and CDR2 SNEGSKA (reference sequence). This CDR3 comprises 13 residues. Between the trimmed V and J ends, which lost 3 bases and 4 bases, there was a span of 12 bases. CDR3 in DNA: TGCAGTGCTAGTATTAGGGAGGCCTATGGCTACACCTTC. As protein: CSASIREAYGYTF.

V is TRBV20-1 and J is TRBJ2-1, with 8 bases lining up with TRBD1. CDR3 length: 11 residues. Per the germline V gene, CDR1 is DFQATT and CDR2 is SNEGSKA (reference sequence). V shed 4 bases and J 9 bases; nucleotides not matched to a gene: 2. CDR3 nucleotides: TGCAGTGCTACAGGGGGCGGTGAGCAGTTCTTC. Translating gives CSATGGGEQFF.

This clone was seen a few times. The chain employs TRBV6-4 and TRBJ2-3; TRBD1 matches at 8 bases. This CDR3 has 14 amino acids. Germline CDR1 reads MRHNA; CDR2 reads SNTAGT. Losses at the gene ends were 5 bases for V and 1 base for J; bases not matched to a gene: 2. The CDR3 region is CASSPTGGTDTQYF. CDR3 DNA: TGTGCCAGCAGTCCGACAGGGGGCACAGATACGCAGTATTTT.

The V call is TRBV5-5, the J call TRBJ1-6, with D unclear. The CDR3 totals 16 residues. V shed 0 bases and J shed 10 bases, with 17 bases lying between them. The germline CDR1 and CDR2 sequences are SGHKS and YYEKEE (reference sequence). The CDR3 nucleotides are TGTGCCAGCAGCTTGGTGGAGGGCTGGAGCGGCTCACCCCTCCACTTT. It encodes CASSLVEGWSGSPLHF.

The rearrangement joins TRBV5-4 to TRBJ2-5, with D perhaps matching TRBD1 (5 bases). The CDR3 spans 14 residues. CDR1 is SGHNT and CDR2 is YYREEE in the germline V gene (reference sequence). Trimming removed 0 bases at V and 2 bases at J, with 8 bases between. The CDR3 coding sequence is TGTGCCAGCAGCTTGGCGTCAGGGCAAGAGACCCAGTACTTC. This codes for CASSLASGQETQYF.

The J gene is TRBJ1-2, the V gene TRBV7-2; tentative D call: TRBD1 (5 bases). Per the germline V gene, CDR1 is SGHTA and CDR2 is FQGNSA. With 1 base removed from V and 0 bases from J, the gap between germline ends came to 12 bases. The CDR3 is 16 residues long. The CDR3 loop reads CASSLGGVYTNYGYTF. DNA for the CDR3: TGTGCCAGCAGCTTAGGGGGCGTATACACTAACTATGGCTACACCTTC.

This chain uses TRBV4-1 with TRBJ1-2; D remains ambiguous. Trimming took 0 bases from V and 4 from J, leaving 24 bases between them. The CDR3 totals 19 residues. CDR1 is MGHRA, CDR2 YSYEKL, per germline. CDR3 sequence reads: CASSQDRPLVQVGPYGYTF. CDR3 nucleotides: TGCGCCAGCAGCCAAGATCGTCCCCTGGTTCAGGTCGGCCCCTATGGCTACACCTTC.

The chain couples TRBV7-9 to TRBJ1-1; maybe TRBD1 (6 bases). The CDR3 runs 14 residues. The germline gives CDR1 SEHNR, CDR2 FQNEAQ (reference sequence). The germline V and J ends were trimmed by 7 bases and 1 base, with 13 bases remaining between them. DNA for the CDR3: TGTGCCAGCATCCGATCACAGGGGAACACTGAAGCTTTCTTT. It translates to CASIRSQGNTEAFF.

Many counts were recorded for this clone. Additional DNA sequences in this sample encode the identical CDR3. This chain links TRBV28 with TRBJ1-2, with 8 bases lining up with TRBD1. The CDR3 has 13 residues. The germline gives CDR1 MDHEN, CDR2 SYDVKM. Losses at the gene ends were 3 bases for V and 4 bases for J; bases not matched to a gene: 1. DNA of the CDR3: TGTGCCAGCAGTTTCACAGGGGGCTATGGCTACACCTTC. Protein sequence: CASSFTGGYGYTF.

The chain has TRBV19 and TRBJ2-5, with 11 bases that match TRBD2. V lost 3 bases and J lost 4; bases outside the gene matches: 10. Germline V gene lookup returns CDR1 LNHDA and CDR2 SQIVND (reference sequence). The CDR3 sequence is 17 residues long. CDR3 coding DNA: TGTGCCAGTAGTATGCATAGCGGGGGGGCCTCGGGAGAGACCCAGTACTTC. Translation: CASSMHSGGASGETQYF. Based on the CDR3 plus reference TRBV19 and TRBJ2-5, the full variable domain is DGGITQSPKYLFRKEGQNVTLSCEQNLNHDAMYWYRQDPGQGLRLIYYSQIVNDFQKGDIAEGYSVSREKKESFPLTVTSAQKNPTAFYLCASSMHSGGASGETQYFGPGTRLLVL.

This chain uses TRBV7-2 with TRBJ2-2; unclear D gene. Germline-derived CDR1 and CDR2 are SGHTA and FQGNSA. This CDR3 region has 12 residues. The ends were cut back, 7 bases at V and 3 bases at J, with 6 bases in the middle. As DNA, the CDR3 is TGTGCCAGCAATTTAGACACCGGGGAGCTGTTTTTT. It translates to CASNLDTGELFF. Drawing the rest from reference TRBV7-2 and TRBJ2-2, the complete variable domain is GAGVSQSPSNKVTEKGKDVELRCDPISGHTALYWYRQSLGQGLEFLIYFQGNSAPDKSGLPSDRFSAERTGGSVSTLTIQRTQQEDSAVYLCASNLDTGELFFGEGSRLTVL.

The chain carries TRBV18 and TRBJ2-3, with TRBD2 as a possible D gene (6 bases). This CDR3 is built from 14 residues. V lost 11 bases and J lost 3, with 18 bases in between. Per germline, CDR1 KGHSH and CDR2 LQKENI. The CDR3, as DNA: TGTGCCGGGATGAACGAGCGGGCAACAGATACGCAGTATTTT. It yields the protein CAGMNERATDTQYF. Together with reference TRBV18 and TRBJ2-3, the CDR3 gives the full variable domain: NAGVMQNPRHLVRRRGQEARLRCSPMKGHSHVYWYRQLPEEGLKFMVYLQKENIIDESGMPKERFSAEFPKEGPSILRIQQVVRGDSAAYFCAGMNERATDTQYFGPGTRLTVL.